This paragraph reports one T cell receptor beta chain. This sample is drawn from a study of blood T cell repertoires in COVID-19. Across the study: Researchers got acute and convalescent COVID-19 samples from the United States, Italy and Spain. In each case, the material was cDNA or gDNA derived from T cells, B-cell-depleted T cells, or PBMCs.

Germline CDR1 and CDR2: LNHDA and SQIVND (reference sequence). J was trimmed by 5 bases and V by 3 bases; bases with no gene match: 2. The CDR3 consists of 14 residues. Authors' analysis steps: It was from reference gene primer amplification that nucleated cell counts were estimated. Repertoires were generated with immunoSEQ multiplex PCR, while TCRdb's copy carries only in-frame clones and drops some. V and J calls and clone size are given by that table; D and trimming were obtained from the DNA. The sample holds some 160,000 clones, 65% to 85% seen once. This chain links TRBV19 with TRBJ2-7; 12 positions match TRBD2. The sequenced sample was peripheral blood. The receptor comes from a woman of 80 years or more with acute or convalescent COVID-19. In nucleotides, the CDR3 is TGTGCCAGTAGTATTACTAGCGGGGGGAACGAGCAGTACTTC. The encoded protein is CASSITSGGNEQYF.